This T cell receptor beta chain was sequenced for a study of T cell repertoires in cytomegalovirus infection. Study information: Public TCR beta signatures were indicative of both CMV infection and a matching HLA type. Study conclusions and caveats: Cumulated frequencies of public TCR beta families served to identify carriers of CMV plus the relevant HLA. HLA-C-restricted CMV clonotypes gave the most frequent clonotype in two of eight donors.

In germline, CDR1 is MDHEN, CDR2 SYDVKM. V was pared by 2 bases and J by 7 bases, with 12 bases between. This CDR3 is 13 amino acids long. This clonotype turned up a few times. Its target is unknown. Via MiXCR, TCRdb re-called the reads, giving one row per CDR3 protein. The repertoire holds 310,000 or so distinct CDR3 sequences, with around a sixth as singletons. This clonotype was obtained from a human donor in good health (CMV status not recorded). Some clones in this sample may be carry-over from other donors' samples. This chain joins TRBV28 and TRBJ2-7; tentative D call: TRBD1 (6 bases). Sequencing input: PBMCs. As DNA, the CDR3 is TGTGCCAGCAGTTTAGTCTCAAGGGGGGAGCAGTACTTC. Translation gives CASSLVSRGEQYF.